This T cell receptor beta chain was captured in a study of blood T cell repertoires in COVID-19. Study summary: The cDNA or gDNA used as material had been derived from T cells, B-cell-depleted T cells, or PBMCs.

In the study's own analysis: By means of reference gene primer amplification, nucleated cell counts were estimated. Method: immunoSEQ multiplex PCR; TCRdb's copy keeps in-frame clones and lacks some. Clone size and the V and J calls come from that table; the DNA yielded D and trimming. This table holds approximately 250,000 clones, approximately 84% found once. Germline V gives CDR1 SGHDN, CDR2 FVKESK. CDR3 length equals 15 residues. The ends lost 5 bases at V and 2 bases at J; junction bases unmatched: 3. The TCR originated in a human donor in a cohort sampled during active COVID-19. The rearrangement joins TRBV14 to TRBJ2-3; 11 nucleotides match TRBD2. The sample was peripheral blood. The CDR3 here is CASSLTSGITDTQYF. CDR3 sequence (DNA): TGTGCCAGCAGCTTGACTAGCGGGATCACAGATACGCAGTATTTT. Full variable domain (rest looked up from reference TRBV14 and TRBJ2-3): EAGVTQFPSHSVIEKGQTVTLRCDPISGHDNLYWYRRVMGKEIKFLLHFVKESKQDESGMPNNRFLAERTGGTYSTLKVQPAELEDSGVYFCASSLTSGITDTQYFGPGTRLTVL.